This record concerns one T cell receptor beta chain sequence. Original methodology: Nucleated cell number was recorded as an estimate derived from reference gene primer amplification. The data were produced by immunoSEQ multiplex PCR, yet TCRdb's version contains in-frame clones alone and is incomplete. Clonal size and the V and J genes are those of that table, whereas D and trimming came from the DNA. The table records roughly 150,000 clones, around 82% of them present only once. Trimming removed 6 bases from V and 0 bases from J, with 15 bases in between. This CDR3 is 15 amino acids long. CDR1 is SGHAT, CDR2 FQDESV, per germline (reference sequence). The data were taken from a study of blood T cell repertoires in COVID-19. As for the study in general: Samples came from the United States, Italy and Spain, spanning acute and convalescent COVID-19. Nucleic acid was either cDNA or gDNA, and it came from T cells, B-cell-depleted T cells, or PBMCs.

The chain links TRBV11-1 to TRBJ2-7; D ambiguous. The sequence was collected from a woman aged 45-60 years with acute or convalescent COVID-19. The source material was peripheral blood. The CDR3: CASSSSGSLSYEQYF. The CDR3, as DNA: TGTGCCAGCAGTTCATCCGGGTCCCTCTCCTACGAGCAGTACTTC.